This TCR beta chain was observed in a study of cytomegalovirus exposure and HLA in healthy donors. Trimming cost V 3 bases and J 3 bases; bases outside gene matches: 12. This CDR3 region has 18 residues. The germline CDR1 and CDR2 sequences are MGHRA and YSYEKL. A multiplex PCR was run with 60 Vbeta primers and 13 Jbeta primers. Data came from immunoSEQ multiplex PCR; TCRdb stores just in-frame clones and leaves some out. Recorded here are about 65,000 clones; the top ten clones represent approximately 16%. This clonotype originated in a boy aged 10-17 years in good health and CMV-seronegative. Sequenced material: PBMCs. The chain links TRBV4-1 to TRBJ2-3, with 10 bases that match TRBD1. The CDR3 reads CASSHSSRDRGRTDTQYF. CDR3 sequence (DNA): TGCGCCAGCAGCCATTCGAGTCGGGACAGGGGTAGGACAGATACGCAGTATTTT.